This T cell receptor beta chain was captured by sequencing in a study of graft-versus-host responses after intestinal transplantation. About the research overall: Each transplant was multivisceral, liver-intestinal, or isolated intestinal. Anti-thymocyte globulin served as induction for all recipients, who then took tacrolimus and steroids for about three years. Whole-study results and caveats: Declines in HvG clones occurring early post-transplant were associated with peak circulating GvH clone levels. Some GvH clones were seen earlier in gut or blood, suggesting intestinal origin.

V lost 7 bases, J lost 3 bases, and 9 bases lay in between. The V gene's germline CDR1 is DFQATT and CDR2 SNEGSKA (reference sequence). This CDR3 has 11 amino acids. Only in-frame clones appear in the TCRdb table, and some are missing; sequencing was by immunoSEQ multiplex PCR. This table has about 94,000 clones, over 75% appearing once. Notes on this clone: Antigen specificity is unknown.

This TCR was sampled from a human donor who received an intestinal transplant. Material: unstimulated CD8+ T cells sorted from spleen or lymph node cells, obtained before intestinal transplant. The chain has TRBV20-1 and TRBJ1-1; D gene uncertain. CDR3 bases: TGCAGTGTCGAGAGCGACACTGAAGCTTTCTTT. Translating gives CSVESDTEAFF.